The 29 T cell receptor beta chains listed next were all sequenced from one sample in a study of blood T cell repertoires in COVID-19. Clones were sequenced by immunoSEQ multiplex PCR, and TCRdb holds only the in-frame ones, with some missing. The sample yields tens of thousands of clones, around 81% seen once. Sequenced: peripheral blood. These receptor sequences come from a man between 65 and 79 years old with acute or convalescent COVID-19.

This rearrangement joins TRBV6-5 to TRBJ2-7; weak D call: TRBD2 (6 bases). The V end was cut by 8 bases, the J end by 5 bases, with 13 bases between. The CDR3 consists of 12 residues. Per germline, CDR1 MNHEY and CDR2 SVGAGI. The CDR3 sequence is CASGAGIDEQYF. CDR3 coding DNA: TGTGCCAGCGGGGCGGGGATCGACGAGCAGTACTTC.

The chain couples TRBV5-1 to TRBJ2-1; D perhaps matches TRBD1 (6 bases). Germline V gives CDR1 SGHRS, CDR2 YFSETQ. With 4 bases removed from V and 2 bases from J, the gap between germline ends came to 13 bases. This CDR3 is built from 15 residues. DNA for the CDR3: TGCGCCAGCAGCCCGGTCACAGGGACCTACAATGAGCAGTTCTTC. It encodes CASSPVTGTYNEQFF.

The chain recombines TRBV5-1 with TRBJ2-3; TRBD2 matches 9 bases. The CDR3 length is 15 residues. The V gene's germline CDR1 is SGHRS and CDR2 YFSETQ. Trimming cost V 8 bases and J 5 bases; bases outside gene matches: 12. The CDR3 nucleotides are TGCGCCAGGCCGCTTAGCGGGGGTTCCGGAGATACGCAGTATTTT. Translating it yields CARPLSGGSGDTQYF. The full variable domain, in which reference TRBV5-1 and TRBJ2-3 provide the parts outside the CDR3, is KAGVTQTPRYLIKTRGQQVTLSCSPISGHRSVSWYQQTPGQGLQFLFEYFSETQRNKGNFPGRFSGRQFSNSRSEMNVSTLELGDSALYLCARPLSGGSGDTQYFGPGTRLTVL.

The chain links TRBV5-4 to TRBJ2-3; D is undetermined. This CDR3 comprises 14 residues. Germline V gives CDR1 SGHNT, CDR2 YYREEE (reference sequence). The germline V and J ends were trimmed by 8 bases and 6 bases, with 19 bases remaining between them. The CDR3 sequence is CARIDSLTADTQYF. The CDR3 nucleotides read TGTGCCAGGATAGACTCCCTGACCGCGGATACGCAGTATTTT.

CDR3 in amino acids: CATSAKGAEGYTF. DNA of the CDR3: TGTGCCACCAGTGCTAAGGGGGCGGAGGGCTACACCTTC. V is TRBV24-1 and J is TRBJ1-2, with 7 nucleotides matching TRBD1. This CDR3 is 13 amino acids long. Trimming removed 5 bases from V and 8 bases from J; junction bases left unmatched: 7. Germline CDR1 reads KGHDR; CDR2 reads SFDVKD.

This clone was observed a single time. The rearrangement links TRBV29-1 to TRBJ1-5; 7 positions match TRBD1. The ends lost 3 bases at V and 1 base at J; junction bases unmatched: 15. CDR1 and CDR2 (germline): SQVTM, ANQGSEA. This CDR3 region has 18 residues. This CDR3 reads CSVEPQGVIIKSNQPQHF. DNA of the CDR3: TGCAGCGTTGAGCCCCAGGGGGTGATAATAAAGAGCAATCAGCCCCAGCATTTT.

The V and J genes are TRBV9 and TRBJ1-5; 8 nucleotides line up with TRBD1. The junction had 6 bases not matched to a gene; V was cut back by 3 bases and J by 7 bases. CDR3 size: 14 residues. Germline V gene lookup returns CDR1 SGDLS and CDR2 YYNGEE. CDR3 nucleotide sequence: TGTGCCAGCAGCGCAACAGGGGACAGGCAGCCCCAGCATTTT. This codes for CASSATGDRQPQHF. The full variable domain, with the rest looked up from reference TRBV9 and TRBJ1-5, is DSGVTQTPKHLITATGQRVTLRCSPRSGDLSVYWYQQSLDQGLQFLIQYYNGEERAKGNILERFSAQQFPDLHSELNLSSLELGDSALYFCASSATGDRQPQHFGDGTRLSIL.

Within the sample, this clone is medium-sized. V and J are TRBV5-8 and TRBJ2-1; 11 bases match TRBD2. This CDR3 is 16 amino acids long. V lost 4 bases and J lost 12; bases outside the gene matches: 15. Per germline, CDR1 SGHTS and CDR2 YDEGEE. CDR3 region: CASSQIAGGPLLGQFF. In DNA, the CDR3 is TGTGCCAGCAGCCAAATAGCGGGGGGGCCATTGCTTGGGCAGTTCTTC.

This clone was found once. The chain links TRBV29-1 to TRBJ2-3; TRBD2 might be the D (5 bases). Trimming left V 8 bases short and J 5 bases short, with 14 bases between. The CDR3 totals 12 residues. Germline loops: CDR1 SQVTM, CDR2 ANQGSEA. CDR3: CSPSSLGDTQYF. The CDR3 bases are TGCAGCCCTAGCTCCTTGGGAGATACGCAGTATTTT.

V and J are TRBV5-1 and TRBJ2-5, with 7 bases aligning to TRBD1. Germline trimming cut 1 base from V and 2 bases from J; bases unmatched to any gene: 5. CDR1 SGHRS and CDR2 YFSETQ come from the germline V gene. This CDR3 has 15 residues. The DNA for the CDR3 is TGCGCCAGCAGCTTGATTCCGGGACAGCAAGAGACCCAGTACTTC. Translated: CASSLIPGQQETQYF.

This clone was recorded once. This chain uses TRBV5-6 with TRBJ1-5, with 8 bases that match TRBD1. V gave up 4 bases and J gave up 0 bases; unmatched junction bases: 3. The CDR3 has 15 amino acids. Germline-derived CDR1 and CDR2 are SGHDT and YYEEEE. Here the CDR3 reads CASSMTGDSNQPQHF. CDR3 DNA sequence: TGTGCCAGCAGCATGACAGGGGATAGCAATCAGCCCCAGCATTTT.

This chain connects TRBV2 to TRBJ2-1; D not certain. This CDR3 has 13 amino acids. V lost 7 bases, J lost 4 bases, and 11 bases lay in between. Germline loops: CDR1 SNHLY, CDR2 FYNNEI. The CDR3 DNA reads TGTGCCAGCACCGGGTCGGCTTACAATGAGCAGTTCTTC. Translating it yields CASTGSAYNEQFF. Full variable domain (outside the CDR3, taken from reference TRBV2 and TRBJ2-1): EPEVTQTPSHQVTQMGQEVILRCVPISNHLYFYWYRQILGQKVEFLVSFYNNEISEKSEIFDDQFSVERPDGSNFTLKIRSTKLEDSAMYFCASTGSAYNEQFFGPGTRLTVL.

This rearrangement joins TRBV2 to TRBJ2-2; 12 positions agree with TRBD2. The CDR3 totals 16 residues. Germline V gives CDR1 SNHLY, CDR2 FYNNEI. V trimming: 9 bases; J trimming: 2 bases; junction bases outside the gene matches: 7. The CDR3 DNA sequence: TGTGCCAGAAAAGGACTAGCGGGGCGAAACACCGGGGAGCTGTTTTTT. This gives the protein CARKGLAGRNTGELFF.

The rearrangement joins TRBV7-3 to TRBJ2-7, with D uncertain. The CDR3 consists of 13 residues. Germline V gene sequence: CDR1 SGHTA, CDR2 FQGTGA. V lost 2 bases to trimming and J lost 7 bases, with 12 bases between them. This CDR3 reads CASSLVGSGEQYF. The CDR3 DNA reads TGTGCCAGCAGCTTAGTCGGGTCTGGGGAGCAGTACTTC. The whole variable domain, remainder taken from reference TRBV7-3 and TRBJ2-7, is GAGVSQTPSNKVTEKGKYVELRCDPISGHTALYWYRQSLGQGPEFLIYFQGTGAADDSGLPNDRFFAVRPEGSVSTLKIQRTERGDSAVYLCASSLVGSGEQYFGPGTRLTVT.

This sequence joins TRBV5-1 and TRBJ2-7; TRBD2 might be the D (5 bases). CDR3 length: 15 residues. V shed 0 bases and J shed 5 bases, with 15 bases lying between them. Per the germline V gene, CDR1 is SGHRS and CDR2 is YFSETQ. The CDR3 spells CASSLAPGLRDEQYF. As DNA, the CDR3 is TGCGCCAGCAGCTTGGCCCCGGGCCTGAGGGACGAGCAGTACTTC.

The chain combines TRBV6-5 with TRBJ1-1; possible D gene TRBD1, 6 bases. Germline V gives CDR1 MNHEY, CDR2 SVGAGI. This CDR3 region has 11 residues. The V end lost 9 bases, the J end lost 9 bases, and 14 bases lay between the germline ends. The CDR3 nucleotides are TGTGCCAGTACGGACCGGGACAAAGCTTTCTTT. Translating it yields CASTDRDKAFF.

The genes are TRBV10-1 and TRBJ2-1; 13 nucleotides match TRBD2. Per germline, CDR1 WNHNN and CDR2 SYGVQD (reference sequence). The CDR3 extends over 16 amino acids. V shed 6 bases, J shed 4 bases, and the junction held 6 bases outside the gene matches. Here the CDR3 DNA reads TGCGCCAGCAGCGCCTTGACTAGCGGGGGGTACAATGAGCAGTTCTTC. Translation: CASSALTSGGYNEQFF.

This clone has a single count. The gene calls are TRBV11-2 and TRBJ2-3; D is uncertain. The CDR3 loop spans 14 amino acids. Trimming pared 3 bases from V and 3 bases from J, leaving 10 bases between. The germline V gene encodes CDR1 SGHAT and CDR2 FQNNGV. CDR3 nucleotide sequence: TGTGCCAGCAGCTTGTCAGGTCGTACAGATACGCAGTATTTT. This sequence encodes CASSLSGRTDTQYF.

This clone was counted only a few times. This chain uses TRBV2 with TRBJ2-7; D not resolved. In germline, CDR1 is SNHLY, CDR2 FYNNEI. V dropped 7 bases and J dropped 0 bases, with 13 bases sitting between them. The CDR3 consists of 14 residues. The CDR3 bases are TGTGCCAGCACCCTTTCTATGAACTCCTACGAGCAGTACTTC. As protein: CASTLSMNSYEQYF.

J is TRBJ1-4 and V is TRBV2; no firm D call. The germline V gene has CDR1 SNHLY and CDR2 FYNNEI. Trimming stripped 7 bases from V and 8 bases from J, with 17 bases between. This CDR3 has 14 residues. The CDR3 region has the DNA TGTGCCAGCACCGTGGAAGGCTGGGAGGAAAAACTGTTTTTT. Residues: CASTVEGWEEKLFF.

This chain links TRBV7-2 with TRBJ1-2; 7 positions agree with TRBD1. Germline lookup yields CDR1 SGHTA and CDR2 FQGNSA. CDR3 length equals 13 residues. V dropped 6 bases and J dropped 6; count of bases not matched to a gene: 7. CDR3 protein: CASRPGGRDGYTF. As DNA, the CDR3 is TGTGCCAGCAGACCAGGGGGGAGAGATGGCTACACCTTC.

CDR3 DNA: TGTGCCATCAGTGCGATACAGGGGGCTGGTGAAGCTTTCTTT. Protein product: CAISAIQGAGEAFF. The chain uses TRBV10-3 and TRBJ1-1; 9 nucleotides line up with TRBD1. This CDR3 contains 14 residues. The trim removed 4 bases at V and 7 bases at J, leaving 7 bases unmatched. Germline V gives CDR1 ENHRY, CDR2 SYGVKD.

As concerns this clone: Its ends do not fully match the called genes, so a read error is possible. This chain uses TRBV24-1 with TRBJ2-2, with D perhaps TRBD2 (5 bases). The V gene's germline CDR1 is KGHDR and CDR2 SFDVKD. The CDR3 is 16 residues long. The CDR3 bases are TGTGCCACCAGGGATTTTGGAGGCATGAACACCGGGGAGCTGTTTTTT. Its protein product is CATRDFGGMNTGELFF.

The V call is TRBV6-5, the J call TRBJ1-2, with 9 nucleotides matching TRBD1. The length of the CDR3 is 12 residues. The germline CDR1 and CDR2 sequences are MNHEY and SVGAGI. Losses at the gene ends were 4 bases for V and 8 bases for J; bases not matched to a gene: 2. CDR3 DNA sequence: TGTGCCAGCAGTTGGGACAGGGAAGGCTACACCTTC. Its translation is CASSWDREGYTF.

This clone has only a few counts. The chain links TRBV29-1 to TRBJ2-1; tentatively, D is TRBD2 (5 bases). The V end was cut by 3 bases, the J end by 5 bases, with 8 bases between. The CDR3 loop spans 12 amino acids. The germline CDR1 and CDR2 sequences are SQVTM and ANQGSEA. The CDR3 coding sequence is TGCAGCGTTGACAGACTAAACAATGAGCAGTTCTTC. The encoded protein is CSVDRLNNEQFF.

The genes are TRBV7-2 and TRBJ2-2, with TRBD1 matching 10 bases. The CDR3 length is 15 residues. The germline gives CDR1 SGHTA, CDR2 FQGNSA. V gave up 5 bases and J gave up 7 bases; unmatched junction bases: 7. The CDR3 spells CASSTRTGGFGELFF. The CDR3, as DNA: TGTGCCAGCAGCACGCGGACAGGGGGGTTCGGGGAGCTGTTTTTT.

This clone has only a few counts. The V call is TRBV5-4, the J call TRBJ2-3, with D possibly TRBD1 on 6 matching bases. Germline CDR1 is SGHNT and CDR2 is YYREEE (reference sequence). The CDR3 sequence is 14 residues long. The ends were cut back, 4 bases at V and 2 bases at J, with 11 bases in the middle. CDR3 protein: CASSGTRYTDTQYF. In DNA form, the CDR3 reads TGTGCCAGCAGCGGGACAAGATACACAGATACGCAGTATTTT.

The rearrangement uses TRBV3-1 (or the pseudogene TRBV3-2) and TRBJ2-2; D ambiguous. V lost 8 bases, J lost 1 base, and 5 bases lay in between. The CDR3 sequence is 12 residues long. Germline V gene data show CDR1 as LGHDT and CDR2 as YNNKEL (reference sequence). Here the CDR3 reads CASSWNTGELFF. The DNA of the CDR3 is TGTGCCAGCTCCTGGAACACCGGGGAGCTGTTTTTT.

This clone was observed a handful of times. The chain employs TRBV14 and TRBJ1-2; D is unresolved. The length of the CDR3 is 13 residues. Trimming pared 0 bases from V and 4 bases from J, leaving 6 bases between. Germline V CDR1 and CDR2: SGHDN, FVKESK. CDR3 coding DNA: TGTGCCAGCAGCCAAGACAGAAGCTATGGCTACACCTTC. This sequence encodes CASSQDRSYGYTF.